The T cell receptor (beta chain) under discussion was sequenced for a study of OX40 agonist ivuxolimab in advanced cancers. Across the study: Earlier anti-PD-1, anti-PD-L1 or anti-CTLA-4 therapy was permitted; around 40% had received some.

Using immunoSEQ multiplex PCR, the repertoire was profiled, and TCRdb retains in-frame clones only, with some absent. The sample shows some 58,000 clones, roughly 80% of them seen only once. The CDR3 runs 15 residues. The V end was cut by 4 bases, the J end by 2 bases, with 15 bases between. Germline lookup yields CDR1 SGHTA and CDR2 FQGTGA. General study findings and limits: Undetermined was the antigen specificity of the expanded peripheral T cells.

Worth noting for this clone: Its antigen is as yet unknown.

This TCR came from an adult with an advanced solid tumor such as melanoma, head and neck, liver or kidney cancer. The sample here was CD4+ or CD8+ T cells sorted from blood, taken in a trial of the OX40 agonist ivuxolimab. The chain couples TRBV7-3 to TRBJ2-7; TRBD2 is a possible D gene (5 bases). The CDR3 spells CASSWSGGETYEQYF. The CDR3 nucleotides read TGTGCCAGCAGCTGGAGCGGCGGTGAAACCTACGAGCAGTACTTC.